One and the same sample provided the 13 T cell receptor beta chains below, sequenced in a study of cytomegalovirus exposure and HLA in healthy donors. The PCR contained 60 Vbeta and 13 Jbeta primers. TCRdb's copy holds only in-frame clones and misses some; the assay was immunoSEQ multiplex PCR. Found here are roughly 200,000 clones, approximately 80% of them singletons; the top ten hold 3.4%. The sequenced material came from PBMCs. These TCRs come from a man aged 35-49 years in good health and CMV-seropositive.

The chain joins TRBV10-3 to TRBJ2-2, with TRBD1 identical over 7 bases. V shed 6 bases, J shed 0 bases, and the junction held 7 bases outside the gene matches. The germline gives CDR1 ENHRY, CDR2 SYGVKD. The CDR3 spans 16 residues. The CDR3 reads CAISVTGDANTGELFF. The CDR3 DNA is TGTGCCATCAGCGTAACAGGGGACGCGAACACCGGGGAGCTGTTTTTT.

This clone has a handful of counts. This chain connects TRBV10-3 to TRBJ1-4; 7 bases align to TRBD1. Per germline, CDR1 ENHRY and CDR2 SYGVKD. V lost 4 bases to trimming and J lost 0 bases; unmatched junction nucleotides: 2. The CDR3 runs 15 residues. The CDR3 reads CAISGTGATNEKLFF. The CDR3 DNA follows: TGTGCCATCAGTGGGACAGGTGCAACTAATGAAAAACTGTTTTTT.

V gene TRBV29-1 combines with J gene TRBJ2-2; 7 nucleotides align to TRBD2. The CDR3 extends over 14 amino acids. Germline lookup yields CDR1 SQVTM and CDR2 ANQGSEA. V trimming: 6 bases; J trimming: 5 bases; junction bases outside the gene matches: 9. The CDR3 DNA is TGCAGCGTGAGGGGCGGGGGAGGGACCGGGGAGCTGTTTTTT. It translates to CSVRGGGGTGELFF.

This clone has a single count. This chain uses TRBV21-1 with TRBJ1-5; the table gives TRBD1 as D, unverified against the DNA. TRBV21-1 is marked as a pseudogene. CDR3 length: 15 residues. The CDR3 DNA reads as TGTGCCAGCAGCAAAGCGACAGGGCGCAATCAGCCCCAGCATTTT. Residues: CASSKATGRNQPQHF.

This chain connects TRBV6-6 to TRBJ1-1, with TRBD1 matching 8 bases. The CDR3 totals 16 residues. The trim removed 2 bases at V and 3 bases at J, leaving 8 bases unmatched. In germline, CDR1 is MNHNY, CDR2 SVGAGI (reference sequence). CDR3 sequence reads: CASSYGSQGAHTEAFF. CDR3 DNA: TGTGCCAGCAGTTACGGATCGCAGGGGGCTCACACTGAAGCTTTCTTT.

This sequence joins TRBV7-3 and TRBJ2-1; D is unclear. Trimming took off 2 bases at V and 8 bases at J, with 13 bases between the two ends. In germline, CDR1 is SGHTA, CDR2 FQGTGA. The CDR3 is made up of 14 amino acids. CDR3 residues: CASSLGGSRDEQFF. DNA for the CDR3: TGTGCCAGCAGCTTAGGTGGTAGCCGTGATGAGCAGTTCTTC. Drawing the rest from reference TRBV7-3 and TRBJ2-1, the complete variable domain is GAGVSQTPSNKVTEKGKYVELRCDPISGHTALYWYRQSLGQGPEFLIYFQGTGAADDSGLPNDRFFAVRPEGSVSTLKIQRTERGDSAVYLCASSLGGSRDEQFFGPGTRLTVL.

J is TRBJ1-1 and V is TRBV7-9; 7 bases are shared with TRBD1. V trimming: 2 bases; J trimming: 1 base; junction bases outside the gene matches: 7. The CDR3 consists of 16 residues. The V gene's germline CDR1 is SEHNR and CDR2 FQNEAQ (reference sequence). The CDR3 region has the DNA TGTGCCAGCAGCTTATACCCTACAGGGGCGAACACTGAAGCTTTCTTT. It encodes CASSLYPTGANTEAFF.

The chain links TRBV5-1 to TRBJ2-7; no clear D. CDR3 size: 13 residues. Looked up from germline, CDR1 is SGHRS and CDR2 is YFSETQ. With 3 bases removed from V and 2 bases from J, the gap between germline ends came to 9 bases. The CDR3 protein is CASSSQDTYEQYF. Written as DNA, the CDR3 is TGCGCCAGCAGCTCCCAGGATACCTACGAGCAGTACTTC.

This clone showed up just a few times. The chain uses TRBV4-3 and TRBJ2-1; the match to TRBD2 covers 7 bases. V lost 10 bases to trimming and J lost 5 bases; unmatched junction nucleotides: 5. Germline assignment: CDR1 LGHNA and CDR2 YSLEER. The CDR3 length is 12 residues. The chain's CDR3 is CATRDYNNEQFF. CDR3 bases: TGCGCCACCCGGGACTACAACAATGAGCAGTTCTTC.

The J gene is TRBJ2-1, the V gene TRBV9; 9 nucleotides line up with TRBD1. This CDR3 region has 15 residues. The germline gives CDR1 SGDLS, CDR2 YYNGEE. The V segment lost 4 bases and the J segment 8 bases; nucleotides outside the gene matches: 10. In DNA form, the CDR3 reads TGTGCCAGCAGCACCGCGGGACAGGGAGGCGATGAGCAGTTCTTC. Protein: CASSTAGQGGDEQFF.

The gene calls are TRBV7-3 and TRBJ2-1; 8 positions match TRBD1. Germline V gives CDR1 SGHTA, CDR2 FQGTGA. The length of the CDR3 is 15 residues. J lost 7 bases, V lost 2 bases, and 7 bases had no gene match. CDR3 protein: CASSLQGASRNEQFF. The CDR3 DNA is TGTGCCAGCAGCTTACAGGGGGCTAGTAGAAATGAGCAGTTCTTC.

V gene TRBV5-8 combines with J gene TRBJ2-1, with 10 bases that match TRBD2. The CDR3 is made up of 15 amino acids. Germline assignment: CDR1 SGHTS and CDR2 YDEGEE. V lost 0 bases to trimming and J lost 7 bases; unmatched junction nucleotides: 4. The CDR3 nucleotides read TGTGCCAGCAGCTTGGGCCTAGCGGGAGATAATGAGCAGTTCTTC. This translates into CASSLGLAGDNEQFF.

The chain joins TRBV5-1 to TRBJ2-2; D unresolved. The CDR3 loop spans 14 amino acids. Trimming pared 0 bases from V and 1 base from J, leaving 4 bases between. Germline V gives CDR1 SGHRS, CDR2 YFSETQ. CDR3 nucleotide sequence: TGCGCCAGCAGCTTGGGAGAGAACACCGGGGAGCTGTTTTTT. Protein: CASSLGENTGELFF.